This TCR beta chain was sequenced in a study of blood T cell repertoires in COVID-19. Germline V gene sequence: CDR1 SGHKS, CDR2 YYEKEE (reference sequence). The J segment lost 4 bases and the V segment lost 6 bases, leaving 12 bases of the junction unmatched. There are 15 residues in the CDR3. In the original workflow: Reference gene primers were amplified, and this amplification served to estimate nucleated cell counts. The protocol was immunoSEQ multiplex PCR, while the TCRdb copy is restricted to in-frame clones and leaves out a portion. V and J calls plus clone size are reproduced from that table; the DNA served to infer D and trimming. This repertoire shows more than 95,000 clones, approximately 90% found once; its top ten account for about 1.9%.

Sequenced material: peripheral blood. This rearrangement joins TRBV5-5 to TRBJ1-1; 7 nucleotides line up with TRBD1. The receptor's source is a man aged 50-59 years with COVID-19, enrolled during active disease. CDR3 DNA: TGTGCCAGCACCCCAACGGGCCCAGGGGGCACTGAAGCTTTCTTT. It codes for CASTPTGPGGTEAFF. The full variable domain, rest sourced from reference TRBV5-5 and TRBJ1-1, is DAGVTQSPTHLIKTRGQQVTLRCSPISGHKSVSWYQQVLGQGPQFIFQYYEKEERGRGNFPDRFSARQFPNYSSELNVNALLLGDSALYLCASTPTGPGGTEAFFGQGTRLTVV.